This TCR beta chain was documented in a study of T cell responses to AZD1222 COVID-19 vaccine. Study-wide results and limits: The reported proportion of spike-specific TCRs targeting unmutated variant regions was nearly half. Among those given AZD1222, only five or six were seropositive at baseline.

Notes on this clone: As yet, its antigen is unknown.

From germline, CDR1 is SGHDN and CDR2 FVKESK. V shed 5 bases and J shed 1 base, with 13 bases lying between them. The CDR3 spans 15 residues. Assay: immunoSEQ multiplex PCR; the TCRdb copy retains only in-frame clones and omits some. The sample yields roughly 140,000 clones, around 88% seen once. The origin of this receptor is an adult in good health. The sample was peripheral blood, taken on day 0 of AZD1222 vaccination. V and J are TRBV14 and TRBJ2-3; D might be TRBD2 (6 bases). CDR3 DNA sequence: TGTGCCAGCAGCAAACTAGCTGGTGGCACAGATACGCAGTATTTT. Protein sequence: CASSKLAGGTDTQYF.